Listed below are T cell receptor beta chains from one sample, sequenced in a study of blood T cell repertoires in COVID-19. Assay used: immunoSEQ multiplex PCR; TCRdb lists only in-frame clones, some missing. The sample has 95,000 to 150,000 clones; about 90% are singletons. The source material was peripheral blood. These receptors all come from a woman aged 50 to 65 with active or convalescent COVID-19. Both conserved end residues are part of each CDR3. A D gene is named only where the DNA matches it firmly.

D	J	V	DNA	CDR3
-	TRBJ2-3	TRBV3-1/TRBV3-2	TGTGCCAGCAGCCGAGGGACAGCCGCGGGAACAGATACGCAGTATTTT	CASSRGTAAGTDTQYF
TRBD1	TRBJ1-3	TRBV7-3	TGTGCCAGCAGGTGGGACAGTCTCTCTGGAAACACCATATATTTT	CASRWDSLSGNTIYF
-	TRBJ1-5	TRBV12-3/TRBV12-4	TGTGCCAGCAGTATCAGGGACATCGGACCCCAGCATTTT	CASSIRDIGPQHF
TRBD1	TRBJ2-1	TRBV11-3	TGTGCCAGCAGCCAGGACAGGGGCTCCTACAATGAGCAGTTCTTC	CASSQDRGSYNEQFF
-	TRBJ2-1	TRBV6-5	TGTGCCAGCAGCGTAGACGGAGACCGCCGAAGATTCTTC	CASSVDGDRRRFF
-	TRBJ1-1	TRBV28	TGTGCCAGCAGTTTATTGTCGTCCCCGGGTGCTGAAGCTTTCTTT	CASSLLSSPGAEAFF
TRBD1	TRBJ2-3	TRBV29-1	TGCAGCGTTGCGGGACAGATTACAGATACGCAGTATTTT	CSVAGQITDTQYF
TRBD2	TRBJ2-1	TRBV7-9	TGTGCCAGCAGCTTATGGCGGGAGGTGGACAATGAGCAGTTCTTC	CASSLWREVDNEQFF
-	TRBJ2-2	TRBV4-2	TGTGCCAGCAGCTCAAGGCGGCGCAAAAACACCGGGGAGCTGTTTTTT	CASSSRRRKNTGELFF
-	TRBJ2-3	TRBV12-3/TRBV12-4	TGTGCCAGCAGTGAAGCGACGTATACGCAGTATTTT	CASSEATYTQYF
TRBD2	TRBJ2-7	TRBV4-2	TGTGCCAGCAGCCAGGGAACTAGCGGGAGGGCCAAGTACGAGCAGTACTTC	CASSQGTSGRAKYEQYF
-	TRBJ2-1	TRBV9	TGTGCCAGCAGCGTAGCCCCCAGGGATGAGCAGTTCTTC	CASSVAPRDEQFF
TRBD2	TRBJ2-1	TRBV12-5	TGTGCTAGTGGTTTCCCGGGACTAGCGGGCTACAATGAGCAGTTCTTC	CASGFPGLAGYNEQFF
-	TRBJ1-2	TRBV5-6	TGTGCCAGCAGATACAGGGATAGCTATGGCTACACCTTC	CASRYRDSYGYTF
TRBD2	TRBJ2-7	TRBV7-2	TGTGCCAGCAGCTTGGCTAGCGGGGGAGGTATGACCTACGAGCAGTACTTC	CASSLASGGGMTYEQYF
-	TRBJ2-5	TRBV5-6	TGTGCCAGCAGCGGTCGCGGGCGGGAGACCCAGTACTTC	CASSGRGRETQYF
TRBD1	TRBJ2-7	TRBV19	TGTGCCAGTAGTAGGGGACAGATTTACGAGCAGTACTTC	CASSRGQIYEQYF
-	TRBJ1-2	TRBV7-2	TGTGCCAGCCGACAGGCCTATGGCTACACCTTC	CASRQAYGYTF